This TCR beta chain derives from a study of CD4 and CD8 cells across lung adenocarcinoma regions. Donors had localized lung adenocarcinoma, a non-small cell lung cancer. This CDR3 comprises 16 residues. The V gene's germline CDR1 is WNHNN and CDR2 SYGVQD (reference sequence). As concerns this clonotype: The germline gene is not matched at one end of the junction; a read error may be the cause.

TCRdb recomputed calls from the PCR reads with MiXCR, one row per CDR3 protein. Here the sample spans fewer than 15,000 distinct CDR3 sequences, about 50% being singletons. The material sequenced was CD8+ T cells from the margin of a lung tumor. The clonotype comes from a female donor with lung adenocarcinoma. The CD4 and CD8 labels of this study may be unreliable. This chain joins TRBV10-1 and TRBJ2-4, with D perhaps TRBD1 or TRBD2 (5 bases each). The CDR3 loop is CASSDTGLGATNMQYF. The CDR3 coding sequence is TGCGCGAGCAGTGACACGGGGCTGGGAGCCACAAATATGCAGTACTTC.